This T cell receptor beta chain stems from a study of radiation and T cells in renal cell carcinoma. Study context: Nephrectomy followed 15 Gy stereotactic body radiation by 4 weeks. Study results and limitations: Top tumor clonotypes rose in blood 2 weeks post-radiation, then contracted. No pretreatment tumor biopsies were available for baseline clonotypes.

The method was immunoSEQ multiplex PCR; TCRdb's version includes in-frame clones alone and lacks a portion of them. Of 130,000 or so clones listed, roughly 80% are singletons. Indicated time point: baseline pretreatment blood. This sample's treatment: 15 Gy SBRT to primary tumor, nephrectomy 4 weeks later. Serial blood draws occurred at baseline and 2 and 4 weeks post-SBRT. Concerning this clone itself: Its antigen is still unknown.

The CDR3 is 13 amino acids. Germline CDR1 reads SNHLY; CDR2 reads FYNNEI. V was pared by 4 bases and J by 2 bases, with 9 bases between. Material: blood, obtained from a patient whose treatment included radiotherapy and nephrectomy. This TCR came from a woman aged 45-60 years with renal cell carcinoma. The chain combines TRBV2 with TRBJ2-7; the D is unclear. CDR3 sequence (DNA): TGTGCCAGCAGTGGAGGCATAACCTACGAGCAGTACTTC. This translates into CASSGGITYEQYF. The complete variable domain, with remaining parts taken from reference TRBV2 and TRBJ2-7, reads EPEVTQTPSHQVTQMGQEVILRCVPISNHLYFYWYRQILGQKVEFLVSFYNNEISEKSEIFDDQFSVERPDGSNFTLKIRSTKLEDSAMYFCASSGGITYEQYFGPGTRLTVT.